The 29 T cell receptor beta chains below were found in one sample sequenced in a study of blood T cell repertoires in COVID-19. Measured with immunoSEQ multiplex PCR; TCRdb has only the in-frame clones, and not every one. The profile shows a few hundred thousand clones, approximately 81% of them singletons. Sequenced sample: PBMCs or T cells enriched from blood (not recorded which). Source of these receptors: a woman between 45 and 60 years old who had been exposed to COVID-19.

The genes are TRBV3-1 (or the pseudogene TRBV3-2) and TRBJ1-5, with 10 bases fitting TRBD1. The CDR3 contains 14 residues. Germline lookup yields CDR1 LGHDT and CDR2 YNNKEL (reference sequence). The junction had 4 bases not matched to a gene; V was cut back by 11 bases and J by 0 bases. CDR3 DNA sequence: TGTGCCGCCGGGGACAGGGGTAGCAATCAGCCCCAGCATTTT. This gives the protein CAAGDRGSNQPQHF.

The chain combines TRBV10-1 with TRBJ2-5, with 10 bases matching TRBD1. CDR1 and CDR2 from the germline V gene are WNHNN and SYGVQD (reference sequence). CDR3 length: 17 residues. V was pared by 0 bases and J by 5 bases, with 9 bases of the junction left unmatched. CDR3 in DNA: TGCGCCAGCAGTGAGTCCCCCCCGACAGGGGGCAAGGAGACCCAGTACTTC. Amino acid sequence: CASSESPPTGGKETQYF.

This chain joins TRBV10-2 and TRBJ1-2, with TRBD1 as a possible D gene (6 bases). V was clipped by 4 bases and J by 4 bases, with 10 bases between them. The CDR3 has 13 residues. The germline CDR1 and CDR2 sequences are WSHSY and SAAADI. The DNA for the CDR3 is TGCGCCAGCAGTGCAGGGGTACTCTATGGCTACACCTTC. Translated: CASSAGVLYGYTF.

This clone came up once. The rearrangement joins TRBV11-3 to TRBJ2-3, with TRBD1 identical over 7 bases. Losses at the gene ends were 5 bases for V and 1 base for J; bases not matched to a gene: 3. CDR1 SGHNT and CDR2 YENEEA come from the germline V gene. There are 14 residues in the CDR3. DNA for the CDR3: TGTGCCAGCAGCCCCCAGGGGGGCACAGATACGCAGTATTTT. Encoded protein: CASSPQGGTDTQYF.

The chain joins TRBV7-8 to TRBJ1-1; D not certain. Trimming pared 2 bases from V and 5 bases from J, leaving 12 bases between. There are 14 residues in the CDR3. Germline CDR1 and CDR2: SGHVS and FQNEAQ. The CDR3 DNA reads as TGTGCCAGCAGCTTAAAACAGACGGGAACTGAAGCTTTCTTT. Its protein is CASSLKQTGTEAFF.

Here the CDR3 DNA reads TGTGCCAGCAGCGTAGGAGGGAGATCTGGAAACACCATATATTTT. This sequence encodes CASSVGGRSGNTIYF. V is TRBV9 and J is TRBJ1-3, with D uncertain. Germline V gene data show CDR1 as SGDLS and CDR2 as YYNGEE. Trimming left V 0 bases short and J 1 base short, with 8 bases between. The CDR3 sequence is 15 residues long.

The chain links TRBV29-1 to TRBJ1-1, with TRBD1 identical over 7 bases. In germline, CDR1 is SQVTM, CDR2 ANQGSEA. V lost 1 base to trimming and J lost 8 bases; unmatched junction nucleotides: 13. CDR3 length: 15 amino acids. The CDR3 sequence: CSVEVGMAGGNEAFF. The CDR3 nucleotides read TGCAGCGTTGAAGTGGGTATGGCAGGGGGTAACGAAGCTTTCTTT.

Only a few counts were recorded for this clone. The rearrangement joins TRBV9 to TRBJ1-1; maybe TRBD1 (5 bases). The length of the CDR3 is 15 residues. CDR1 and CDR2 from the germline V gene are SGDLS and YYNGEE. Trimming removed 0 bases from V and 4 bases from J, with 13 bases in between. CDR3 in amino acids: CASSVAPREGTEAFF. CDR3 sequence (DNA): TGTGCCAGCAGCGTAGCCCCCAGGGAAGGCACTGAAGCTTTCTTT.

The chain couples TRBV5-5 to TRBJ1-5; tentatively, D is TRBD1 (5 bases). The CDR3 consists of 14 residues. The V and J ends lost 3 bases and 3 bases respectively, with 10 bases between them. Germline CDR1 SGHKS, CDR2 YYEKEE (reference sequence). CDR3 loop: CASSYDRHNQPQHF. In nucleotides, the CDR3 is TGTGCCAGCAGCTATGACAGACACAATCAGCCCCAGCATTTT. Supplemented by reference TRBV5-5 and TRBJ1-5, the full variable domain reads DAGVTQSPTHLIKTRGQQVTLRCSPISGHKSVSWYQQVLGQGPQFIFQYYEKEERGRGNFPDRFSARQFPNYSSELNVNALLLGDSALYLCASSYDRHNQPQHFGDGTRLSIL.

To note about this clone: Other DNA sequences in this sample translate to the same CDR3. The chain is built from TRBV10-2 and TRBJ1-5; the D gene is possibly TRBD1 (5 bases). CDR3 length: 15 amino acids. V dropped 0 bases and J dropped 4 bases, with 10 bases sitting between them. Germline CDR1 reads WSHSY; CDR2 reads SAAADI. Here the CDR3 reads CASSESGGSNQPQHF. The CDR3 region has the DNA TGCGCCAGCAGTGAGTCCGGGGGATCTAATCAGCCCCAGCATTTT.

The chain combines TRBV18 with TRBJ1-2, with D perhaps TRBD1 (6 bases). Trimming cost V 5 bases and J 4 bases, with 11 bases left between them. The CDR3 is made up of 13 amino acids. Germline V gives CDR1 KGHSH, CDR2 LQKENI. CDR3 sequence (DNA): TGTGCCAGCTCATCAGGGGAGGGCTATGGCTACACCTTC. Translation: CASSSGEGYGYTF.

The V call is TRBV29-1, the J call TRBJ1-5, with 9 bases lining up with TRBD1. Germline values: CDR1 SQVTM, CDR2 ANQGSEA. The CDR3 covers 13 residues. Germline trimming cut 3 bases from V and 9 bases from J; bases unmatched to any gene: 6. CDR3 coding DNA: TGCAGCGTTGAGTCGACAGGGGGAGGGCCCCAGCATTTT. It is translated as CSVESTGGGPQHF.

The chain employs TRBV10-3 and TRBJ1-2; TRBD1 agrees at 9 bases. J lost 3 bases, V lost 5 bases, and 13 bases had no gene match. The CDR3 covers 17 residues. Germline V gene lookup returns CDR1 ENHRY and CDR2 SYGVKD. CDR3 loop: CAISSPVGQGAHYGYTF. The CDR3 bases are TGTGCCATCAGTTCGCCAGTGGGACAGGGTGCCCACTATGGCTACACCTTC.

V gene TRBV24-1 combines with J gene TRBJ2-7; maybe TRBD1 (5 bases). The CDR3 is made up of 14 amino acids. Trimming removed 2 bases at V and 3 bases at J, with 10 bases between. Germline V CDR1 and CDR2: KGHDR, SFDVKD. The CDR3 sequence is CATSDSSQGYEQYF. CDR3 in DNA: TGTGCCACCAGTGATTCGAGCCAGGGCTACGAGCAGTACTTC.

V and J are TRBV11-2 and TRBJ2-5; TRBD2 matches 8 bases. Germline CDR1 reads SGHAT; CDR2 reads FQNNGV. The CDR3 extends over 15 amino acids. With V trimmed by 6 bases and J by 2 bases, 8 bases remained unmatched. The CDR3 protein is CASSSTGGAQETQYF. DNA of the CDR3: TGTGCCAGCAGTTCCACCGGGGGGGCACAAGAGACCCAGTACTTC.

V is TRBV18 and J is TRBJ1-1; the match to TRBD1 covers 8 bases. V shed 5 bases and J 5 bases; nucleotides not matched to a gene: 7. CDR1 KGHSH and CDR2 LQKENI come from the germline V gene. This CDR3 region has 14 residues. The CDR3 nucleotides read TGTGCCAGCTCATCAGACAGGGGATTGACTGAAGCTTTCTTT. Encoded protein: CASSSDRGLTEAFF.

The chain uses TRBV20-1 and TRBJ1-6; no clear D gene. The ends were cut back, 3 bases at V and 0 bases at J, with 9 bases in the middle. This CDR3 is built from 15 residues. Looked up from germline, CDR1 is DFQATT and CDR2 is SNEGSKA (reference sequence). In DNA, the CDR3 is TGCAGTGCTAGTCGGTCAAGCTCCTATAATTCACCCCTCCACTTT. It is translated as CSASRSSSYNSPLHF.

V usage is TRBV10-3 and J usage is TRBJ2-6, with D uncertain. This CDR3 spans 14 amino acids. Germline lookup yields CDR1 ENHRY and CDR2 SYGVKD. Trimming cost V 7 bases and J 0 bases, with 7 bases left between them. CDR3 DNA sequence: TGTGCCATCAAGGCGGACTCTGGGGCCAACGTCCTGACTTTC. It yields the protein CAIKADSGANVLTF.

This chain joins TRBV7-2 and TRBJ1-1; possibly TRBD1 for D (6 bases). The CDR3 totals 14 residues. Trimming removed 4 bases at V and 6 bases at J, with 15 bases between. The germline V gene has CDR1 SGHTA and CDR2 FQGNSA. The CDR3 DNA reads TGTGCCAGCAGCTCGGGACACCCTCTGGCTGAAGCTTTCTTT. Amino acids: CASSSGHPLAEAFF.

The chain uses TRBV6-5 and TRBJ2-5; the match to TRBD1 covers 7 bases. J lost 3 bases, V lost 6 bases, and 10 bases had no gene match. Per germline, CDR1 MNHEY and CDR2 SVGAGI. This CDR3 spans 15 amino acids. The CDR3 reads CASSPQGHVEETQYF. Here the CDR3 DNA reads TGTGCCAGCAGCCCACAGGGGCATGTAGAAGAGACCCAGTACTTC.

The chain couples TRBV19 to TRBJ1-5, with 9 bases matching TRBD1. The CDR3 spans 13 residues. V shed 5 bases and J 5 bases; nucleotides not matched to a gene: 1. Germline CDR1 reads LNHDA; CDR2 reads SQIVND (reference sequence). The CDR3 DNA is TGTGCCAGTAGTTGGACAGGGGATCAGCCCCAGCATTTT. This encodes CASSWTGDQPQHF. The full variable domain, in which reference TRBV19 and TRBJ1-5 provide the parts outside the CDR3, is DGGITQSPKYLFRKEGQNVTLSCEQNLNHDAMYWYRQDPGQGLRLIYYSQIVNDFQKGDIAEGYSVSREKKESFPLTVTSAQKNPTAFYLCASSWTGDQPQHFGDGTRLSIL.

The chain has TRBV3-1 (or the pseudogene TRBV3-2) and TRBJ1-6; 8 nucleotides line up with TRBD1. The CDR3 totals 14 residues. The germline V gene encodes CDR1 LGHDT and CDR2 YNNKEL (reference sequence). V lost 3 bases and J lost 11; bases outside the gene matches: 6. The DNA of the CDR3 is TGTGCCAGCAGCCACGGACAGGGTGCAACACCCCTCCACTTT. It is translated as CASSHGQGATPLHF.

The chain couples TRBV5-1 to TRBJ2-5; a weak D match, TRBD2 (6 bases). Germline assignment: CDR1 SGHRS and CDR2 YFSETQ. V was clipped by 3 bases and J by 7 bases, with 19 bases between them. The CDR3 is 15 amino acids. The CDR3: CASSSPRAEAGTQYF. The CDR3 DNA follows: TGCGCCAGCAGCTCCCCGAGAGCGGAAGCGGGGACCCAGTACTTC.

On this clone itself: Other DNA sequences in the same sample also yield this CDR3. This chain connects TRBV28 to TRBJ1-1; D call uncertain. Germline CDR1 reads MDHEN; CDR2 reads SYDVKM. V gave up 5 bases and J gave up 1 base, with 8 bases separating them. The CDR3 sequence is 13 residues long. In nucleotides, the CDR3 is TGTGCCAGCAGTCGAACACCGAACACTGAAGCTTTCTTT. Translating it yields CASSRTPNTEAFF.

CDR3: CASSLAGLATEQFF. In DNA form, the CDR3 reads TGTGCCAGCAGCTTAGCGGGACTAGCAACGGAGCAGTTCTTC. This sequence joins TRBV11-2 and TRBJ2-1; 9 nucleotides agree with TRBD2. The CDR3 covers 14 residues. The V segment lost 1 base and the J segment 10 bases; nucleotides outside the gene matches: 5. Germline V gene data show CDR1 as SGHAT and CDR2 as FQNNGV.

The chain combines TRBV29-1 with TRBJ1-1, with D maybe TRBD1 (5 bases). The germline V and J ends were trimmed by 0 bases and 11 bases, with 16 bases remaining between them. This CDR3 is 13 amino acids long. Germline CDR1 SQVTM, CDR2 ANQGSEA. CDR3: CSVEDPRGSRAFF. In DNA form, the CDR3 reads TGCAGCGTTGAAGATCCCCGGGGGTCCAGGGCTTTCTTT.

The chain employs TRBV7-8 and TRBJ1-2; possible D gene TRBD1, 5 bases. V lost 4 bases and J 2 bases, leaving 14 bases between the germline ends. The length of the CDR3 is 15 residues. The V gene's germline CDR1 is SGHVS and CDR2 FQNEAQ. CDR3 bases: TGTGCCAGCAGCTCTCGACAGTCAGTAAACTATGGCTACACCTTC. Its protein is CASSSRQSVNYGYTF. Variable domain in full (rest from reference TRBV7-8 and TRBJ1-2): GAGVSQSPRYKVAKRGQDVALRCDPISGHVSLFWYQQALGQGPEFLTYFQNEAQLDKSGLPSDRFFAERPEGSVSTLKIQRTQQEDSAVYLCASSSRQSVNYGYTFGSGTRLTVV.

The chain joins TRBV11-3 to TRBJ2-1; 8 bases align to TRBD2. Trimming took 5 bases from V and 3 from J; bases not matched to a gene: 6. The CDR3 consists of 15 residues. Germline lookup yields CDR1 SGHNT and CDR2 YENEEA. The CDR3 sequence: CASSPPGTSYNEQFF. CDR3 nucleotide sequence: TGTGCCAGCAGCCCTCCCGGGACTAGCTACAATGAGCAGTTCTTC.

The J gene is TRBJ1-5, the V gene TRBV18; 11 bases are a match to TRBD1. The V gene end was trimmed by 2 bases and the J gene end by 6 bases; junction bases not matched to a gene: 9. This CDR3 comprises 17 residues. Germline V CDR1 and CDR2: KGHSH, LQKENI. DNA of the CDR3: TGTGCCAGCTCACCAACAGGACAGGGGGCGGTCAGTCAGCCCCAGCATTTT. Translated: CASSPTGQGAVSQPQHF.